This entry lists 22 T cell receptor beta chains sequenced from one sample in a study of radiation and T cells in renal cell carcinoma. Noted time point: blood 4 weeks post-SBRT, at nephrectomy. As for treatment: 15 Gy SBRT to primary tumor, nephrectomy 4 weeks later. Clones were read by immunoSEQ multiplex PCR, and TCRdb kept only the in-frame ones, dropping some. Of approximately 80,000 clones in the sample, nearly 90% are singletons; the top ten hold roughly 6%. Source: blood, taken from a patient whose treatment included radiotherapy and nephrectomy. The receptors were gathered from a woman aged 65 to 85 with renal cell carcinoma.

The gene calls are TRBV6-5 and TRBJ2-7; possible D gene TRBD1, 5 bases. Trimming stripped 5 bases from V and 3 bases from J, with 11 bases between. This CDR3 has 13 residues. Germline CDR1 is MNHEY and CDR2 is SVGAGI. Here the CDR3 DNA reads TGTGCCAGCAGTCAGGGATTCGTCTACGAGCAGTACTTC. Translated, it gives CASSQGFVYEQYF.

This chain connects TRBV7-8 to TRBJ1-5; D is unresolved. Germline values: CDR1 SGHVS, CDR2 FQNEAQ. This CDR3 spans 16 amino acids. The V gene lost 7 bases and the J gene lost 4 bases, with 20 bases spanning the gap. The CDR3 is CASTPFWGGFNQPQHF. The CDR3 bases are TGTGCCAGCACCCCCTTTTGGGGAGGGTTTAATCAGCCCCAGCATTTT.

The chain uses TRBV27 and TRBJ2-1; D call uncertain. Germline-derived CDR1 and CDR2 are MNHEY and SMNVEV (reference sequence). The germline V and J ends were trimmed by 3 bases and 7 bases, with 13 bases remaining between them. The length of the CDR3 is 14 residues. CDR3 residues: CASSFRLGPNEQFF. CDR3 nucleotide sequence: TGTGCCAGCAGTTTCCGACTTGGCCCAAATGAGCAGTTCTTC.

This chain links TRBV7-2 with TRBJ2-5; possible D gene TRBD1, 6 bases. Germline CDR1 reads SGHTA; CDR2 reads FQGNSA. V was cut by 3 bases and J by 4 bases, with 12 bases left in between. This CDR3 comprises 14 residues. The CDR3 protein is CASSFNRERETQYF. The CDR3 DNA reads TGTGCCAGCAGCTTTAACAGGGAGCGAGAGACCCAGTACTTC.

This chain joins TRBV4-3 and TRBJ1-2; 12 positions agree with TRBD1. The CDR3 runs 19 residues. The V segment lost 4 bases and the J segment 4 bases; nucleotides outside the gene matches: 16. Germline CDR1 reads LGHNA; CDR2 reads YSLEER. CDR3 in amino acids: CASSRDRGTGGGKGYGYTF. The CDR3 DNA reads TGCGCCAGCAGCCGAGACCGAGGGACAGGGGGCGGGAAGGGCTATGGCTACACCTTC.

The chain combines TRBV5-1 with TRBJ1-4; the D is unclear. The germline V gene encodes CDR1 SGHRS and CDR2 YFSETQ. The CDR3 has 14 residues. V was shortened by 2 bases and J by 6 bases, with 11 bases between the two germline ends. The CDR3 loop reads CASSFVGNDEKLFF. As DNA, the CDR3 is TGCGCCAGCAGCTTCGTAGGTAACGATGAAAAACTGTTTTTT.

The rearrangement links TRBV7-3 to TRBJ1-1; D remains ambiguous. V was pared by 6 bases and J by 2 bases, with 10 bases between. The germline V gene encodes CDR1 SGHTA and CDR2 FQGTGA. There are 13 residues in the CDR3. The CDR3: CASRKRVNTEAFF. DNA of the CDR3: TGTGCCAGCAGAAAAAGAGTTAACACTGAAGCTTTCTTT.

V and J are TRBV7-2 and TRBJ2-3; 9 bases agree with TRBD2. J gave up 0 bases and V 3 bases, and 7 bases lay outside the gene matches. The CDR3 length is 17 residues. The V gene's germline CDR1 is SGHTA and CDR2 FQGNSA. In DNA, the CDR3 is TGTGCCAGCAGCTTTAGCGGGGGTTACACTAGCACAGATACGCAGTATTTT. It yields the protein CASSFSGGYTSTDTQYF.

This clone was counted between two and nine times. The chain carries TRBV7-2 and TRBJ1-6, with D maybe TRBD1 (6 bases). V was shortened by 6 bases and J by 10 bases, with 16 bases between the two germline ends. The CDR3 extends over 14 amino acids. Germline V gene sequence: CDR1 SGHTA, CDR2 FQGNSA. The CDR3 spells CASRAGTLNSPLHF. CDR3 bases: TGTGCCAGCAGAGCAGGGACATTAAACTCACCCCTCCACTTT.

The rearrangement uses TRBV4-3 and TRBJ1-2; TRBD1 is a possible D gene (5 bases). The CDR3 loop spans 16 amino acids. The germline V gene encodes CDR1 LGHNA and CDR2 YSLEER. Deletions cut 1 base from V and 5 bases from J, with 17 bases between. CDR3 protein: CASSQGSQGGGYGYTF. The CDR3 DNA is TGCGCCAGCAGCCAAGGAAGCCAGGGCGGGGGTTATGGCTACACCTTC.

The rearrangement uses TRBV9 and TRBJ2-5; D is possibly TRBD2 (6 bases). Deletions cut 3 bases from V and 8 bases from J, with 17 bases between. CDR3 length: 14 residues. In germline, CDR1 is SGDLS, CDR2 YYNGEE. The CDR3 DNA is TGTGCCAGCAGCGAACGGGGGACCATGAACACCCAGTACTTC. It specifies CASSERGTMNTQYF.

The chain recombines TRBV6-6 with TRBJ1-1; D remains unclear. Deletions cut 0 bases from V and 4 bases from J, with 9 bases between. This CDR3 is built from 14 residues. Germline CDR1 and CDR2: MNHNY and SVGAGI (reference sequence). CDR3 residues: CASSYSAAATEAFF. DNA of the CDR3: TGTGCCAGCAGTTACTCGGCAGCCGCCACTGAAGCTTTCTTT.

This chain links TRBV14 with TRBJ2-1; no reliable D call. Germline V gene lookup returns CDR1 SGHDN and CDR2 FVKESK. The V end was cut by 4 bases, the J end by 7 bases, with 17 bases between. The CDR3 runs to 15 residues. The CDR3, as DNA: TGTGCCAGCAGCCCTACTTTCCCCCTCCGGAATGAGCAGTTCTTC. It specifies CASSPTFPLRNEQFF.

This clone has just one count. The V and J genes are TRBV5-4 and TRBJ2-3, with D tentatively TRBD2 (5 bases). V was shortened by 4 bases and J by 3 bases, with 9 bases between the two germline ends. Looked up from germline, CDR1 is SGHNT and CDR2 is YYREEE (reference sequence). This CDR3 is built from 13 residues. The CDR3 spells CASSRDRTDTQYF. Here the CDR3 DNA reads TGTGCCAGCAGCCGGGATCGGACAGATACGCAGTATTTT. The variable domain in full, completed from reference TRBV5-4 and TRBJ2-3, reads ETGVTQSPTHLIKTRGQQVTLRCSSQSGHNTVSWYQQALGQGPQFIFQYYREEENGRGNFPPRFSGLQFPNYSSELNVNALELDDSALYLCASSRDRTDTQYFGPGTRLTVL.

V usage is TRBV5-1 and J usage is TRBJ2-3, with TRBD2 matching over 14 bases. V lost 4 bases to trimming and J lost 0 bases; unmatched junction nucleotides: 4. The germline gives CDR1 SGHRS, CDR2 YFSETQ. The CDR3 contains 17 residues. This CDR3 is CASSLWTSGGSTDTQYF. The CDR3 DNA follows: TGCGCCAGCAGCCTATGGACTAGCGGGGGGAGCACAGATACGCAGTATTTT.

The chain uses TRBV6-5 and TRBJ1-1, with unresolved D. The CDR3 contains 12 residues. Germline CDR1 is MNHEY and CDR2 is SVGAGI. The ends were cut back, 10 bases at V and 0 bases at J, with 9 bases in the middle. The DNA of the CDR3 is TGTGCCACCCAGGCTTTGAACACTGAAGCTTTCTTT. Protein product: CATQALNTEAFF.

The CDR3 sequence: CASSEEGGDYNEQFF. In nucleotides, the CDR3 is TGTGCCAGCAGTGAAGAGGGGGGCGATTACAATGAGCAGTTCTTC. This sequence joins TRBV25-1 and TRBJ2-1; D tentatively fits TRBD1 or TRBD2 (6 bases each). This CDR3 spans 15 amino acids. Germline CDR1 and CDR2: MGHDK and SYGVNS. Trimming shortened V by 2 bases and J by 4 bases, and 12 bases separated the two germline ends. The full variable domain, rest sourced from reference TRBV25-1 and TRBJ2-1, is EADIYQTPRYLVIGTGKKITLECSQTMGHDKMYWYQQDPGMELHLIHYSYGVNSTEKGDLSSESTVSRIRTEHFPLTLESARPSHTSQYLCASSEEGGDYNEQFFGPGTRLTVL.

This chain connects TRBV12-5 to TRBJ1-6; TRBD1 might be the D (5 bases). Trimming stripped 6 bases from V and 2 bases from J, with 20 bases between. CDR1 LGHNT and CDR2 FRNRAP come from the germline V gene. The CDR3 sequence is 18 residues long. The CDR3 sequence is CASGPCNLGVAYNSPLHF. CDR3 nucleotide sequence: TGTGCTAGTGGCCCCTGCAATTTAGGGGTTGCCTATAATTCACCCCTCCACTTT.

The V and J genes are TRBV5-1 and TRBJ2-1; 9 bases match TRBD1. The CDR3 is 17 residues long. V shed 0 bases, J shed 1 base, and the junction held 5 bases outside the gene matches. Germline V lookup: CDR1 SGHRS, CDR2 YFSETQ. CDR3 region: CASSLVLGTGSYNEQFF. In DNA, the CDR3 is TGCGCCAGCAGCTTGGTGTTGGGGACAGGGTCCTACAATGAGCAGTTCTTC.

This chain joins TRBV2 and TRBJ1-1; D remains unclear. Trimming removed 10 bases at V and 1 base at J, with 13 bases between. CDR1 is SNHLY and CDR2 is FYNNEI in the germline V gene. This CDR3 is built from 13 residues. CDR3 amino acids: CANLLGRNTEAFF. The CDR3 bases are TGTGCCAACTTGCTGGGGAGGAACACTGAAGCTTTCTTT.

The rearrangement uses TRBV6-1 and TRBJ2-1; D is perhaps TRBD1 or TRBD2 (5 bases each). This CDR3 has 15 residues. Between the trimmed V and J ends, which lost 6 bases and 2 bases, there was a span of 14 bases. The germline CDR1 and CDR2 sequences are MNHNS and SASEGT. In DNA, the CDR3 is TGTGCCAGCAGGTTGGGGACCGTTACCTACAATGAGCAGTTCTTC. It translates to CASRLGTVTYNEQFF.

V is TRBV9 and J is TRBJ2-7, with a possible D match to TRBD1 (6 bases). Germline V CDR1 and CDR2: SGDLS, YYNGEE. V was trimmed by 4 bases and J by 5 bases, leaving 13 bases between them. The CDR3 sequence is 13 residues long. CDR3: CASSFSPGDEQYF. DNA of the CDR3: TGTGCCAGCAGCTTTTCCCCAGGGGACGAGCAGTACTTC.